Each of the 5 T cell receptor beta chains below was sequenced from the same sample in a study of blood T cell repertoires in COVID-19. Assay: immunoSEQ multiplex PCR; the TCRdb copy retains only in-frame clones and omits some. The repertoire consists of approximately 110,000 clones, with roughly 83% occurring once and the leading ten covering around 5%. The sequencing input was peripheral blood. The receptors shown here come from a human donor in a cohort sampled during active COVID-19.

This chain connects TRBV4-1 to TRBJ1-5; D is unclear. The CDR3 consists of 18 residues. Germline V gene lookup returns CDR1 MGHRA and CDR2 YSYEKL. V was cut by 4 bases and J by 2 bases, with 21 bases left in between. The CDR3 is CASSPRGLRSAGNQPQHF. The CDR3 nucleotides read TGCGCCAGCAGCCCCCGGGGTCTGAGGAGTGCGGGCAATCAGCCCCAGCATTTT.

This chain joins TRBV7-8 and TRBJ1-5, with a weak D call TRBD1 (6 bases). The CDR3 sequence is 15 residues long. Trimming pared 7 bases from V and 7 bases from J, leaving 20 bases between. Germline CDR1 is SGHVS and CDR2 is FQNEAQ. The CDR3 DNA reads TGTGCCAGCAACTTTGGACATTCAGGGGAGCAGCCCCAGCATTTT. This gives the protein CASNFGHSGEQPQHF.

This sequence joins TRBV14 and TRBJ1-1; TRBD1 is a possible D gene (6 bases). Per germline, CDR1 SGHDN and CDR2 FVKESK. V shed 4 bases and J shed 0 bases, with 9 bases lying between them. The CDR3 is 14 amino acids. This CDR3 is CASSRTGLNTEAFF. The CDR3 nucleotides read TGTGCCAGCAGCCGAACAGGGCTGAACACTGAAGCTTTCTTT.

The DNA for the CDR3 is TGTGCTAGTGGTCCGCCGGGCCTGGGGGGAAATACGCAGTATTTT. This encodes CASGPPGLGGNTQYF. The V call is TRBV12-5, the J call TRBJ2-3, with TRBD2 as a possible D gene (6 bases). CDR1 LGHNT and CDR2 FRNRAP come from the germline V gene. The CDR3 extends over 15 amino acids. Trimming took 5 bases from V and 7 from J, leaving 19 bases between them.

The J gene is TRBJ2-2, the V gene TRBV5-1, with D possibly matching TRBD2 (5 bases). Germline V gene sequence: CDR1 SGHRS, CDR2 YFSETQ. CDR3 length: 16 residues. V lost 0 bases and J lost 9, with 18 bases in between. CDR3 residues: CASSLDIALELRELFF. CDR3 DNA sequence: TGCGCCAGCAGCTTGGACATAGCGTTGGAACTGCGGGAGCTGTTTTTT.